This is a list of T cell receptor beta chains from one sample in a study of CD8 T cells in Susac syndrome. TCRdb passed the immunoSEQ multiplex PCR reads through MiXCR, listing each CDR3 protein once. The table has 130,000 or so distinct CDR3 sequences, approximately 96% seen once; the top ten hold roughly 0.14%. Material: CD4+ T cells from PBMCs. The origin of the receptors is a human donor with Susac syndrome. Both conserved end residues are part of each CDR3. Fields, in order: D gene, V gene, clone size, J gene, CDR3 DNA, CDR3 protein. D genes are given only for firm matches. Size values are once, few and many counts, or a class for expanded clones, and some rows have none.

NA	TRBV7-6	NA	TRBJ2-7	TGTGCCAGCAGCTTACAGGGTGTCGAGCAGTACTTC	CASSLQGVEQYF
NA	TRBV11-1	few	TRBJ2-5	TGTGCCAGCAGCTTAGGGACAGTACAAGAGACCCAGTACTTC	CASSLGTVQETQYF
NA	TRBV20-1	NA	TRBJ1-5	TGCAGTGCTAGCTACAGCTATAGCAATCAGCCCCAGCATTTT	CSASYSYSNQPQHF
TRBD1	TRBV23-1	NA	TRBJ1-2	TGCGCCAGCAGAAAAACCGGGACAGGGGTGAGGAGGGGCTACACCTTC	CASRKTGTGVRRGYTF
NA	TRBV29-1	NA	TRBJ2-7	TGCAGCGTTGAAGGCCCCGGGCCGGGGAACGAGCAGTACTTC	CSVEGPGPGNEQYF
NA	TRBV5-6	NA	TRBJ1-1	TGTGCCAGCAAAAGGGTACTGAACACTGAAGCTTTCTTT	CASKRVLNTEAFF
TRBD2	TRBV20-1	NA	TRBJ2-1	TGCAGTGCTAGAGACGGGAGGGCCTACAATGAGCAGTTCTTC	CSARDGRAYNEQFF
NA	TRBV20-1	once	TRBJ2-4	TGCAGTGCCCTCAAGGGGGGCATTGGATACTTC	CSALKGGIGYF
TRBD2	TRBV20-1	NA	TRBJ2-2	TGCAGTGCCCCTAGCGGGAGGGGCACCGGGGAGCTGTTTTTT	CSAPSGRGTGELFF
NA	TRBV28	NA	TRBJ2-7	TGTGCCAGCAGTCCCCGTATAGGCGAGCAGTACTTC	CASSPRIGEQYF
TRBD1	TRBV7-2	NA	TRBJ2-7	TGTGCCAGCAGCCCCCCGGGACAGGGGACCCCCGAGCAGTACTTC	CASSPPGQGTPEQYF
NA	TRBV7-9	once	TRBJ2-1	TGTGCCAGCAGCTACGGACAGTCCTCCTACAATGAGCAGTTCTTC	CASSYGQSSYNEQFF
NA	TRBV5-4	NA	TRBJ1-1	TGTGCCACCCAGGGTTTGACTGAAGCTTTCTTT	CATQGLTEAFF
NA	TRBV3-1	NA	TRBJ1-2	TGTGCCAGCAGCCAAGCGGATGTAAACTATGGCTACACCTTC	CASSQADVNYGYTF
TRBD2	TRBV5-1	NA	TRBJ2-1	TGCGCCAGCAGCTTGGCCCGGCTAGCGGGGGACAATGAGCAGTTCTTC	CASSLARLAGDNEQFF
TRBD1	TRBV20-1	NA	TRBJ1-2	TGCAGTGCTAGCACAGGGGGCGGAGATGGCTACACCTTC	CSASTGGGDGYTF
NA	TRBV14	NA	TRBJ2-1	TGTGCCAGCAGCCAAGCGCGGGCGTATGAGCAGTTCTTC	CASSQARAYEQFF
NA	TRBV7-8	NA	TRBJ2-1	TGTGCCAGCAGCTTAGCGGAGATAGAAGGTCGCGAGCAGTTCTTC	CASSLAEIEGREQFF
TRBD2	TRBV7-6	NA	TRBJ2-1	TGTGCCAGCAGCCCATGGGGGACTAGTAATGAGCAGTTCTTC	CASSPWGTSNEQFF
NA	TRBV28	NA	TRBJ1-4	TGTGCCAGCAGTTGGGGCAGGGGTTTTGAAAAACTGTTTTTT	CASSWGRGFEKLFF
NA	TRBV7-2	NA	TRBJ2-7	TGTGCCAGCAGCTTAAATCCGGCCTACGAGCAGTACTTC	CASSLNPAYEQYF
TRBD1	TRBV5-6	NA	TRBJ2-7	TGTGCCAGCAGCTTGAGTGGGACAGGGAGTGGCGAGCAGTACTTC	CASSLSGTGSGEQYF
NA	TRBV2	NA	TRBJ1-5	TGTGCCAGCAGTGATCAGTCTCCCCGTCAGCCCCAGCATTTT	CASSDQSPRQPQHF
TRBD1	TRBV29-1	NA	TRBJ2-1	TGCAGCGTCGCCCGACAGGGGATTAATGAGCAGTTCTTC	CSVARQGINEQFF
NA	TRBV12-5	NA	TRBJ2-1	TGTGCTAGTGGTTTGGTACGCAATGAGCAGTTCTTC	CASGLVRNEQFF
NA	TRBV28	NA	TRBJ2-7	TGTGCCAGCAGTTTGGGTGTCAAAAACTACGAGCAGTACTTC	CASSLGVKNYEQYF
TRBD2	TRBV20-1	NA	TRBJ2-7	TGCAGTGCTGCCGGACTAGCGGGAGTTCGTGAGCAGTACTTC	CSAAGLAGVREQYF
NA	TRBV14	NA	TRBJ2-1	TGTGCCAGCAGCCTTGGTGGTGCCGCGGGATTATATGGGAGGCCCAGAGAAATATACAATGAGCAGTTCTTC	CASSLGGAAGLYGRPREIYNEQFF
TRBD1	TRBV29-1	NA	TRBJ2-5	TGCAGCGTTTACGGACAGGGGCAAGAGACCCAGTACTTC	CSVYGQGQETQYF
NA	TRBV3-1	few	TRBJ2-2	TGTGCCAGCAGCCTCCCCGGGGGGACAGACACCGGGGAGCTGTTTTTT	CASSLPGGTDTGELFF
NA	TRBV20-1	NA	TRBJ2-7	TGCAGTGCGTATGGTAGCGCGATCTCCTACGAGCAGTACTTC	CSAYGSAISYEQYF
TRBD1	TRBV7-9	NA	TRBJ2-7	TGTGCCAGCAGCTTAGCCCCTCGACAGGGTCCCTACGAGCAGTACTTC	CASSLAPRQGPYEQYF
NA	TRBV29-1	NA	TRBJ1-2	TGCAGCGTTGCAAATGGCTACACCTTC	CSVANGYTF
NA	TRBV27	NA	TRBJ1-2	TGTGCCAGCAGGATAACAGGGAGCCATGGCTACACCTTC	CASRITGSHGYTF
NA	TRBV5-1	NA	TRBJ2-5	TGCGCCAGCAGCTTGGGCTTACAGTTCGTCGGGGAGACCCAGTACTTC	CASSLGLQFVGETQYF
NA	TRBV12-3/TRBV12-4	NA	TRBJ2-1	TGTGCCAGCAGTTTAAGGCGGGATCAGGGTGAGCAGTTCTTC	CASSLRRDQGEQFF
TRBD1	TRBV29-1	NA	TRBJ2-7	TGCAGCGTGAGGACAGGGATCTCCTACGAGCAGTACTTC	CSVRTGISYEQYF
NA	TRBV5-1	NA	TRBJ1-5	TGCGCCAGCAGCTTGGATGGGGGGCATCAGCCCCAGCATTTT	CASSLDGGHQPQHF
NA	TRBV29-1	NA	TRBJ2-5	TGCAGCGTTGTTTTTCCGGGTCCGGAGACCCAGTACTTC	CSVVFPGPETQYF
NA	TRBV24-1	NA	TRBJ1-2	TGTGCCACCAGTGGAGGCCAGCAAGAAGGGAACTATGGCTACACCTTC	CATSGGQQEGNYGYTF
NA	TRBV29-1	once	TRBJ1-4	TGCAGCGTTATGGAAGGGCGGAATGAAAAACTGTTTTTT	CSVMEGRNEKLFF
NA	TRBV7-9	NA	TRBJ1-2	TGTGCCAGCAGCTTTATTAACGGCTATGGCTACACCTTC	CASSFINGYGYTF
NA	TRBV11-3	NA	TRBJ2-1	TGTGCCAGCCAAGGACCCAGCGGCAATGAGCAGTTCTTC	CASQGPSGNEQFF
TRBD2	TRBV29-1	NA	TRBJ2-3	TGCAGCGTCGCTCTAGCGGGAAGGACAGATACGCAGTATTTT	CSVALAGRTDTQYF
TRBD1	TRBV29-1	once	TRBJ2-5	TGCAGCGTTGGGACAGGGAGTAAGAAGACCCAGTACTTC	CSVGTGSKKTQYF
NA	TRBV5-1	NA	TRBJ1-5	TGCGCCAGCAGCTTGACAGGGAACACGGGTCAGCCCCAGCATTTT	CASSLTGNTGQPQHF